This TCR beta chain comes out of a study of T cells in Graves' hyperthyroidism and ophthalmopathy. TCR beta CDR3 regions were amplified from RNA transcripts. Carried out on the TCR CDR3, a first-round RT-PCR used the HTBI primer set. TCRdb re-called the multiplex PCR reads with MiXCR, one entry per CDR3 protein. The sample shows hundreds of thousands of distinct CDR3 sequences, 38% of them seen only once. This clonotype was recorded many times. V was clipped by 5 bases and J by 4 bases; unmatched bases: 5. Germline V gives CDR1 SGHNT, CDR2 YENEEA. This CDR3 is 14 amino acids long. Sample: blood. The TCR sequence derives from a man aged 18-30 years with Graves' hyperthyroidism. This rearrangement joins TRBV11-3 to TRBJ1-2, with 9 bases fitting TRBD1. The CDR3 DNA is TGTGCCAGCAGCCCGGGACAGGGTGTCTATGGCTACACCTTC. Its protein is CASSPGQGVYGYTF.